This T cell receptor beta chain was obtained from a study of shared clonotypes between healthy human individuals. Turning to the study itself: Three plates each covered CD4 naive and memory; CD8 naive two, CD8 memory one.

Clones were read by immunoSEQ multiplex PCR, and TCRdb kept only the in-frame ones, dropping some. The repertoire holds 2 million to 2.5 million clones, with 80% to 95% as singletons. This clone is a singleton in its sample. V dropped 0 bases and J dropped 5 bases, with 13 bases sitting between them. Per germline, CDR1 MNHNS and CDR2 SASEGT. There are 15 residues in the CDR3. The TCR sequence derives from a young man in good health. Some clones in this sample may be carry-over from other donors' samples. Sample: naive CD4+ T cells from PBMCs. Subset given: CD45RA+ positively selected. V is TRBV6-1 and J is TRBJ1-2; D gene ambiguous. The CDR3 DNA is TGTGCCAGCAGTGAAGCTCGTACAAGTCTTTATGGCTACACCTTC. It encodes CASSEARTSLYGYTF.